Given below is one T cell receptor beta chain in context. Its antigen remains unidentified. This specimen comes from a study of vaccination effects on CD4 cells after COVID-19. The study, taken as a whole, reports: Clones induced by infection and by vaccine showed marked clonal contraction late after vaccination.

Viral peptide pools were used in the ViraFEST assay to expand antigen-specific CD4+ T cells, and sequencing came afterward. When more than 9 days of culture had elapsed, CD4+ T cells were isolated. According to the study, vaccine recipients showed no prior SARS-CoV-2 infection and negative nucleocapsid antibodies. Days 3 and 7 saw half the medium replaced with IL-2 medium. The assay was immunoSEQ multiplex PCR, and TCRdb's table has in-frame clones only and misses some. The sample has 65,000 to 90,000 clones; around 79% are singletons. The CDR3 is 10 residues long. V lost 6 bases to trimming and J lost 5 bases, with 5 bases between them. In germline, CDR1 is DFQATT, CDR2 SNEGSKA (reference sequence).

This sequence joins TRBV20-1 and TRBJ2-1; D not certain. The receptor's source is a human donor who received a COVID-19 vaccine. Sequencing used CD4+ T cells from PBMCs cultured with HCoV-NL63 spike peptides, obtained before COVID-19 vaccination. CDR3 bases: TGCAGTGCGGTGGACAATGAGCAGTTCTTC. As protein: CSAVDNEQFF.